This passage covers 24 T cell receptor beta chains from one sample sequenced in a study of cytomegalovirus exposure and HLA in healthy donors. The protocol was immunoSEQ multiplex PCR, while the TCRdb copy is restricted to in-frame clones and leaves out a portion. The table has approximately 170,000 clones, 75% to 90% seen once. The sequencing input was PBMCs. The receptors were gathered from a man aged 18-30 years in good health and CMV-seropositive.

V and J are TRBV6-5 and TRBJ2-5, with 9 bases matching TRBD1. V trimming: 4 bases; J trimming: 9 bases; junction bases outside the gene matches: 6. The CDR3 runs to 13 residues. CDR1 is MNHEY and CDR2 is SVGAGI in the germline V gene. This CDR3 reads CASSWGTGKAQYF. Here the CDR3 DNA reads TGTGCCAGCAGTTGGGGGACAGGGAAGGCCCAGTACTTC.

V and J are TRBV6-5 and TRBJ1-2; TRBD1 agrees at 7 bases. Unmatched junction bases numbered 5, after V lost 2 bases and J lost 2 bases. The CDR3 spans 15 residues. The germline V gene encodes CDR1 MNHEY and CDR2 SVGAGI. DNA for the CDR3: TGTGCCAGCAGTTACCGCGACAGGGCGAACTATGGCTACACCTTC. As protein: CASSYRDRANYGYTF.

This clone was seen only once. The chain recombines TRBV6-1 with TRBJ1-1; D might be TRBD1 (5 bases). Trimming took off 3 bases at V and 7 bases at J, with 18 bases between the two ends. The germline gives CDR1 MNHNS, CDR2 SASEGT. CDR3 length equals 15 residues. This CDR3 is CASSDGGGDGNEAFF. The CDR3 bases are TGTGCCAGCAGTGATGGTGGGGGGGATGGGAATGAAGCTTTCTTT.

The rearrangement uses TRBV7-2 and TRBJ2-1; possibly TRBD2 for D (6 bases). V lost 0 bases and J 6 bases, leaving 6 bases between the germline ends. Germline-derived CDR1 and CDR2 are SGHTA and FQGNSA. The CDR3 totals 13 residues. The CDR3 region is CASSLATSNEQFF. DNA for the CDR3: TGTGCCAGCAGCTTAGCGACTAGCAATGAGCAGTTCTTC.

The CDR3 region is CASSPQGSGANVLTF. Here the CDR3 DNA reads TGTGCCAGCAGCCCCCAGGGGAGTGGGGCCAACGTCCTGACTTTC. This chain joins TRBV7-2 and TRBJ2-6; perhaps TRBD1 as D (6 bases). V lost 5 bases and J lost 3, with 11 bases in between. CDR1 is SGHTA, CDR2 FQGNSA, per germline. The CDR3 extends over 15 amino acids.

The V and J genes are TRBV28 and TRBJ1-1; D is unresolved. V lost 2 bases and J 6 bases, leaving 7 bases between the germline ends. This CDR3 region has 12 residues. Germline V gene data show CDR1 as MDHEN and CDR2 as SYDVKM. CDR3 in DNA: TGTGCCAGCAGTTTACTATCGGCTGAAGCTTTCTTT. This gives the protein CASSLLSAEAFF.

This clone appeared a few times. The J gene is TRBJ2-7, the V gene TRBV27; perhaps TRBD2 as D (6 bases). Germline values: CDR1 MNHEY, CDR2 SMNVEV (reference sequence). The CDR3 spans 14 residues. Trimming took 3 bases from V and 0 from J, leaving 9 bases between them. DNA of the CDR3: TGTGCCAGCAGTTTGGAGGGAGACTCCTACGAGCAGTACTTC. This translates into CASSLEGDSYEQYF.

The gene calls are TRBV15 and TRBJ1-1; D gene ambiguous. V lost 0 bases, J lost 6 bases, and 14 bases lay in between. The length of the CDR3 is 15 residues. The V gene's germline CDR1 is LNHNV and CDR2 YYDKDF (reference sequence). This chain's CDR3 is CATSRDNLVEPEAFF. The CDR3 DNA reads TGTGCCACCAGCAGAGATAATCTGGTAGAGCCTGAAGCTTTCTTT.

The J gene is TRBJ2-2, the V gene TRBV27; a possible D gene is TRBD2 (5 bases). Germline CDR1 reads MNHEY; CDR2 reads SMNVEV (reference sequence). The V gene lost 0 bases and the J gene lost 4 bases, with 6 bases spanning the gap. The length of the CDR3 is 14 residues. The CDR3 DNA is TGTGCCAGCAGTTTATCTCTAGCCACCGGGGAGCTGTTTTTT. The encoded protein is CASSLSLATGELFF.

The chain uses TRBV7-8 and TRBJ2-5; TRBD1 aligns across 9 bases. Germline CDR1 SGHVS, CDR2 FQNEAQ. J gave up 2 bases and V 5 bases, and 9 bases lay outside the gene matches. The length of the CDR3 is 16 residues. The CDR3 coding sequence is TGTGCCAGCAGCCTAAGGACAGGGGAAGGTCAAGAGACCCAGTACTTC. Protein: CASSLRTGEGQETQYF.

The CDR3 DNA follows: TGTGCCAGCAAGATTAGCCATGAGCAGTTCTTC. Translation gives CASKISHEQFF. The J gene is TRBJ2-1, the V gene TRBV2, with D hard to call. Germline CDR1 SNHLY, CDR2 FYNNEI. CDR3 length equals 11 residues. Trimming took off 7 bases at V and 8 bases at J, with 9 bases between the two ends.

CDR3 DNA: TGTGCCAGCAGCTCCTGGACAGGGAGCGGGGAGCTGTTTTTT. It translates to CASSSWTGSGELFF. The V call is TRBV7-9, the J call TRBJ2-2; 8 nucleotides line up with TRBD1. This CDR3 spans 14 amino acids. With 4 bases clipped from V and 7 bases from J, the junction kept 5 bases outside the gene matches. Germline CDR1 is SEHNR and CDR2 is FQNEAQ (reference sequence).

Here the CDR3 reads CASSIGPGQKNTEAFF. For the CDR3, the DNA is TGTGCCAGCAGTATCGGGCCGGGACAAAAAAACACTGAAGCTTTCTTT. The V call is TRBV28, the J call TRBJ1-1; D perhaps matches TRBD1 (6 bases). The V gene lost 5 bases and the J gene lost 2 bases, with 18 bases spanning the gap. Looked up from germline, CDR1 is MDHEN and CDR2 is SYDVKM. The CDR3 spans 16 residues.

The rearrangement links TRBV19 to TRBJ2-1; D is perhaps TRBD1 (7 bases). Per the germline V gene, CDR1 is LNHDA and CDR2 is SQIVND (reference sequence). The CDR3 covers 11 residues. V gave up 10 bases and J gave up 5 bases, with 9 bases separating them. CDR3 in DNA: TGTGCCACCAGGGGGGACAATGAGCAGTTCTTC. Its protein product is CATRGDNEQFF.

The rearrangement links TRBV19 to TRBJ1-5; a possible D gene is TRBD1 (6 bases). The germline V gene encodes CDR1 LNHDA and CDR2 SQIVND (reference sequence). This CDR3 has 15 amino acids. V lost 5 bases and J 6 bases, leaving 17 bases between the germline ends. The CDR3 DNA reads TGTGCCAGTAGTTTACCACAGGGAACGGGTCAGCCCCAGCATTTT. Residues: CASSLPQGTGQPQHF.

The chain uses TRBV5-1 and TRBJ2-3, with a weak D call TRBD2 (5 bases). The length of the CDR3 is 13 residues. V lost 3 bases to trimming and J lost 1 base, with 6 bases between them. Germline V gene lookup returns CDR1 SGHRS and CDR2 YFSETQ. The CDR3 protein is CASSYGGTDTQYF. The CDR3 DNA follows: TGCGCCAGCAGCTACGGGGGCACAGATACGCAGTATTTT.

V gene TRBV7-3 combines with J gene TRBJ2-7; TRBD1 matches at 9 bases. The CDR3 loop spans 14 amino acids. The V segment lost 0 bases and the J segment 6 bases; nucleotides outside the gene matches: 3. Germline CDR1 and CDR2: SGHTA and FQGTGA. The CDR3 region has the DNA TGTGCCAGCAGCTTAACCCGACAGGGGGGCGAGCAGTACTTC. Translating gives CASSLTRQGGEQYF.

In this sample, this clone turned up once. The chain employs TRBV7-8 and TRBJ2-1; weak D call: TRBD2 (5 bases). The CDR3 covers 16 residues. Trimming left V 0 bases short and J 7 bases short, with 16 bases between. Germline CDR1 is SGHVS and CDR2 is FQNEAQ. Written as DNA, the CDR3 is TGTGCCAGCAGCTTAGCGCCGGACTTGCGCCGAAATGAGCAGTTCTTC. Translation: CASSLAPDLRRNEQFF.

This chain uses TRBV10-3 with TRBJ2-7, with D maybe TRBD2 (6 bases). The germline V gene has CDR1 ENHRY and CDR2 SYGVKD. The CDR3 is 12 amino acids. V was cut by 10 bases and J by 2 bases, with 12 bases left in between. The CDR3 DNA reads TGTGCCACCTCGACTAGTCCCTACGAGCAGTACTTC. Translation: CATSTSPYEQYF.

The chain has TRBV11-2 and TRBJ1-2, with D perhaps matching TRBD1 (6 bases). Germline lookup yields CDR1 SGHAT and CDR2 FQNNGV. CDR3 length: 14 residues. V lost 5 bases, J lost 4 bases, and 14 bases lay in between. Here the CDR3 DNA reads TGTGCCAGCAGCCTTACCTCCAGGGGCTATGGCTACACCTTC. It is translated as CASSLTSRGYGYTF.

The CDR3 here is CASSERQGARGYTF. CDR3 DNA: TGTGCCAGCAGTGAGCGCCAGGGGGCGCGGGGCTACACCTTC. V usage is TRBV6-1 and J usage is TRBJ1-2; 8 bases match TRBD1. Trimming took 3 bases from V and 8 from J; bases not matched to a gene: 8. CDR1 MNHNS and CDR2 SASEGT come from the germline V gene. This CDR3 has 14 amino acids.

The sample holds a few counts of this clone. The V gene is TRBV4-1, the J gene TRBJ2-7; 7 bases map to TRBD1. Germline V gives CDR1 MGHRA, CDR2 YSYEKL. This CDR3 is built from 15 residues. Germline trimming cut 1 base from V and 2 bases from J; bases unmatched to any gene: 5. In nucleotides, the CDR3 is TGCGCCAGCAGCCAAGTCCCGCAGGGGGCCTACGAGCAGTACTTC. Translated: CASSQVPQGAYEQYF.

The chain uses TRBV30 and TRBJ1-4; 7 bases match TRBD1. J was trimmed by 3 bases and V by 0 bases; bases with no gene match: 4. The CDR3 is 15 residues long. Per germline, CDR1 GTSNPN and CDR2 SVGIG (reference sequence). CDR3 sequence reads: CAWSVGGQPNEKLFF. As DNA, the CDR3 is TGTGCCTGGAGTGTTGGGGGACAGCCTAATGAAAAACTGTTTTTT. The full variable domain, completed using reference TRBV30 and TRBJ1-4, is SQTIHQWPATLVQPVGSPLSLECTVEGTSNPNLYWYRQAAGRGLQLLFYSVGIGQISSEVPQNLSASRPQDRQFILSSKKLLLSDSGFYLCAWSVGGQPNEKLFFGSGTQLSVL.

The gene calls are TRBV13 and TRBJ2-3; TRBD2 matches at 13 bases. The germline CDR1 and CDR2 sequences are PRHDT and FYEKMQ (reference sequence). The CDR3 covers 17 residues. The J segment lost 7 bases and the V segment lost 8 bases, leaving 15 bases of the junction unmatched. The DNA of the CDR3 is TGTGCCAGCGGAATGACCGGGACTAGCGGGGTAGGCCATACGCAGTATTTT. Its protein is CASGMTGTSGVGHTQYF.